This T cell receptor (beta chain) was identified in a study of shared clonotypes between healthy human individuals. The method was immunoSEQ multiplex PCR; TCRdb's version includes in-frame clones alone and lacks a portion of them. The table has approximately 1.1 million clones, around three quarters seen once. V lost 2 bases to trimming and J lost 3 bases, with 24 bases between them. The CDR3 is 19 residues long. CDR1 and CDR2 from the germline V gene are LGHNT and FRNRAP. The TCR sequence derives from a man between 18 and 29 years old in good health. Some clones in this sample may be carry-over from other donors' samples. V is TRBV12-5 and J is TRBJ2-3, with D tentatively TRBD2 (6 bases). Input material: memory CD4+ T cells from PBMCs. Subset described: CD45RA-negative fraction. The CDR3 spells CASGLRRDSLTPKTDTQYF. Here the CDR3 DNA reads TGTGCTAGTGGTTTGAGGAGGGACTCCCTAACCCCAAAGACAGATACGCAGTATTTT.